This T cell receptor (beta chain) is from a study of shared clonotypes between healthy human individuals. Together with CD45RO+ cells, CCR7-negative CD45RA+ TemRA cells were included in CD8 memory. Points on this clone: Its antigen is as yet unknown.

Per germline, CDR1 SGDLS and CDR2 YYNGEE. V was shortened by 5 bases and J by 0 bases, with 15 bases between the two germline ends. The CDR3 runs to 16 residues. The authors loaded 200 ng DNA, 28,000 or so T cell genomes, into sorted-subset replicate PCRs. Profiled with immunoSEQ multiplex PCR; TCRdb holds only in-frame clones, not every one. The sample shows around 83,000 clones, roughly three fifths of them seen only once. General study findings and limits: Blood alone was sampled, and tissue repertoires likely differ. Inspection by rarefaction showed sorted-subset sequencing to be incomplete despite large depth.

The chain is built from TRBV9 and TRBJ2-1; tentatively, D is TRBD2 (5 bases). The sample consisted of memory CD8+ T cells sorted from blood. Subset in this sample: CD45RO+ cells pooled with CCR7-negative TemRA cells. This sequence originates from a young man in good health. The CDR3: CASSESGASSYNEQFF. CDR3 nucleotides: TGTGCCAGCAGTGAAAGCGGCGCTTCCTCCTACAATGAGCAGTTCTTC.